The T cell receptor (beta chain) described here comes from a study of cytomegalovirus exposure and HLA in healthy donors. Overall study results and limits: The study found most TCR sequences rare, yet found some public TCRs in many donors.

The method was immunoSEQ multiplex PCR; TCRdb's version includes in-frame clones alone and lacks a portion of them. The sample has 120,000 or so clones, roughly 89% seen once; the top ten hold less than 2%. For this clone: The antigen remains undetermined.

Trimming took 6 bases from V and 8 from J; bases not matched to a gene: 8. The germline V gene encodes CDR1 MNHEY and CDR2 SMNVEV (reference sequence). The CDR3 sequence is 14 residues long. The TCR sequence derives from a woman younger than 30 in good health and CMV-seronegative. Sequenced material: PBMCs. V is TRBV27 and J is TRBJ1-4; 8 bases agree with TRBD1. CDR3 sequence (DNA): TGTGCCAGCAGCCGGACAGGGTGGGGCGAAAAACTGTTTTTT. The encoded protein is CASSRTGWGEKLFF.